The clone carrying this TCR beta chain was observed a few times. Authors' methods: Reference gene primer amplification yielded estimated nucleated cell counts. Some clones are missing from TCRdb's copy, which holds only in-frame ones; the method was immunoSEQ multiplex PCR. For V, J and clone size, that table is used; D and trimming come from the DNA. The sample contains more than 250,000 clones, 83% of which appear only once. Between the trimmed V and J ends, which lost 1 base and 0 bases, there was a span of 11 bases. The germline V gene encodes CDR1 MNHNS and CDR2 SASEGT. This CDR3 is built from 16 residues. These data belong to a study of blood T cell repertoires in COVID-19. Overall study: There were acute and convalescent COVID-19 samples, and they came from the United States, Italy and Spain. Sources were T cells, B-cell-depleted T cells, or PBMCs; the material itself was cDNA or gDNA.

The source of this sequence is a man aged 55-75 years who had recovered from COVID-19. The sample taken for sequencing was peripheral blood. The chain has TRBV6-1 and TRBJ2-3, with D unresolved. The CDR3 spells CASSEGVRRSTDTQYF. CDR3 bases: TGTGCCAGCAGTGAAGGGGTGCGGAGAAGCACAGATACGCAGTATTTT.